Sequencing of this TCR beta chain was carried out in a study of identifying expanded T cells in peripheral blood. Study-wide findings and caveats: Roughly two-week clone count variance significantly increased as total template count grew. About 1.2 clones differed between technical replicates, versus around 15 and 19 over time.

Germline CDR1 MDHEN, CDR2 SYDVKM. Trimming took 5 bases from V and 3 from J; bases not matched to a gene: 6. The CDR3 consists of 15 residues. The table came from immunoSEQ multiplex PCR; TCRdb's copy has only in-frame clones and leaves some out. The table shows under 110,000 clones, with around 88% occurring only once. On this clone itself: Its antigen is unidentified.

No infections or other immune events were documented during collection. The rearrangement uses TRBV28 and TRBJ2-3; 9 bases fit TRBD1. The TCR comes from a person between 18 and 69 years old in good health. Sequencing used blood. CDR3 coding DNA: TGTGCCAGCAGTCCACTAGGACAGGGGACAGATACGCAGTATTTT. Protein product: CASSPLGQGTDTQYF.